Reported below is one TCR beta chain. The data were taken from a study of blood T cell repertoires in COVID-19. Study-level background: Specimens from acute and convalescent COVID-19 originated in the United States, Italy and Spain.

Germline CDR1 is SGHAT and CDR2 is FQNNGV. The CDR3 has 15 residues. Trimming at V came to 5 bases and at J to 5 bases, leaving 7 bases not matched to a gene. Original methodology: Nucleated cell number was recorded as an estimate derived from reference gene primer amplification. Libraries were prepared by immunoSEQ multiplex PCR; TCRdb keeps only in-frame clonotypes and omits some of them. That table supplies the V and J calls and clone size; D and trimming were determined from the DNA. This table holds about 190,000 clones, around 80% found once. The V call is TRBV11-2, the J call TRBJ1-5, with 9 bases aligning to TRBD1. Sequenced sample: peripheral blood. The sequence was collected from a man aged 25-40 years with active or convalescent COVID-19. CDR3 residues: CASSPVRTGDQPQHF. The CDR3 DNA is TGTGCCAGCAGCCCGGTGAGGACAGGGGATCAGCCCCAGCATTTT.